This T cell receptor beta chain was recorded in a study of shared clonotypes between healthy human individuals. CD4+ cells yielded CD45RA+ naive and CD45RA-negative memory subsets. The V gene lost 5 bases and the J gene lost 7 bases, with 20 bases spanning the gap. CDR1 and CDR2 from the germline V gene are MNHEY and SMNVEV (reference sequence). The CDR3 contains 15 residues. Authors' analysis steps: Owing to the provision of junction-only sequences devoid of quality scores by immunoSEQ, filtering differed. Clones were read by immunoSEQ multiplex PCR, and TCRdb kept only the in-frame ones, dropping some. That table is the source of V, J and clone size, and D and trimming were worked out from the DNA. The sample records some 1.5 million clones, around 98% being singletons.

The chain has TRBV27 and TRBJ2-5, with unresolved D. The specimen was naive CD4+ T cells sorted from blood. Documented subset: CD45RA+ positively selected. The source is a man younger than 40 in good health. CDR3 DNA: TGTGCCAGCAGTCGCGATTCGCTTTTTGTCGGGACCCAGTACTTC. It translates to CASSRDSLFVGTQYF.